The present T cell receptor (beta chain) was sequenced within a study of cytomegalovirus exposure and HLA in healthy donors. Study context: Samples from HLA-typed donors yielded about 86 million unique TCRs in an early data release.

Remarks on this clone: No antigen is known for it.

In the PCR, 60 Vbeta and 13 Jbeta primers were used. Using immunoSEQ multiplex PCR, the repertoire was profiled, and TCRdb retains in-frame clones only, with some absent. The top ten clones hold approximately 5% of a sample with roughly 100,000 clones, roughly 85% of them seen once. Donors sampled were nominally healthy, though unrecorded immune exposures were likely. Whole-study findings and limits: Serostatus for CMV was the only available immune exposure information.

V lost 2 bases, J lost 4 bases, and 14 bases stayed unmatched. The CDR3 extends over 18 amino acids. CDR1 is SGDLS, CDR2 YYNGEE, per germline. This TCR was recovered from a man between 60 and 70 years old in good health and CMV-seropositive. This chain links TRBV9 with TRBJ2-5; 10 bases agree with TRBD2. Input material: PBMCs. In DNA form, the CDR3 reads TGTGCCAGCAGCGTTTTGTCCAGCGGGGGGGCCGAAGCAGAGACCCAGTACTTC. Its protein product is CASSVLSSGGAEAETQYF.